The 13 T cell receptor beta chains reported below all come from one sample, sequenced in a study of cytomegalovirus exposure and HLA in healthy donors. The PCR used 60 Vbeta and 13 Jbeta primers. The assay was immunoSEQ multiplex PCR, and TCRdb's table has in-frame clones only and misses some. The data show some 140,000 clones, around 79% seen once. The specimen sequenced was PBMCs. The receptor source for this set is a female donor in good health and CMV-seronegative.

V and J are TRBV6-5 and TRBJ2-5, with 10 bases that match TRBD1. The CDR3 extends over 15 amino acids. V was pared by 6 bases and J by 5 bases, with 9 bases of the junction left unmatched. Germline V gene sequence: CDR1 MNHEY, CDR2 SVGAGI. Here the CDR3 DNA reads TGTGCCAGCAGACGACAGGGGGCGACGGATGAGACCCAGTACTTC. It translates to CASRRQGATDETQYF.

The chain uses TRBV28 and TRBJ2-2; 12 nucleotides align to TRBD2. The CDR3 totals 16 residues. CDR1 and CDR2 (germline): MDHEN, SYDVKM. V gave up 5 bases and J gave up 5 bases; unmatched junction bases: 6. The CDR3 sequence: CASSRLAGVETGELFF. The CDR3 DNA is TGTGCCAGCAGTCGACTAGCGGGAGTTGAAACCGGGGAGCTGTTTTTT.

In nucleotides, the CDR3 is TGTGCCATGGCAGCGACAGGCACCTACGAGCAGTACTTC. Translation: CAMAATGTYEQYF. The rearrangement joins TRBV10-3 to TRBJ2-7; D is perhaps TRBD1 (6 bases). This CDR3 contains 13 residues. V was clipped by 9 bases and J by 2 bases, with 14 bases between them. The germline V gene encodes CDR1 ENHRY and CDR2 SYGVKD.

This clone was seen only a few times. The rearrangement links TRBV6-5 to TRBJ1-2; D is possibly TRBD1 (6 bases). Germline values: CDR1 MNHEY, CDR2 SVGAGI. The ends were cut back, 6 bases at V and 7 bases at J, with 12 bases in the middle. CDR3 length equals 12 residues. The CDR3 DNA reads TGTGCCAGCAGCCCAAACAGGGTTGGCTACACCTTC. Translating it yields CASSPNRVGYTF.

V usage is TRBV19 and J usage is TRBJ2-1; TRBD2 is a possible D gene (6 bases). The germline CDR1 and CDR2 sequences are LNHDA and SQIVND (reference sequence). V lost 8 bases to trimming and J lost 10 bases, with 18 bases between them. The CDR3 runs 13 residues. The CDR3 is CASLDYIQSEQFF. The CDR3, as DNA: TGTGCCAGTTTGGACTATATACAATCAGAGCAGTTCTTC.

This clone was seen only a few times. The chain uses TRBV7-8 and TRBJ1-3; D remains ambiguous. CDR1 is SGHVS, CDR2 FQNEAQ, per germline. The V end lost 5 bases, the J end lost 7 bases, and 12 bases lay between the germline ends. The CDR3 totals 13 residues. This CDR3 reads CASSAAQRNTIYF. For the CDR3, the DNA is TGTGCCAGCAGCGCGGCTCAGCGGAACACCATATATTTT.

This rearrangement joins TRBV6-6 to TRBJ1-5; TRBD1 might be the D (5 bases). CDR1 and CDR2 from the germline V gene are MNHNY and SVGAGI (reference sequence). There are 16 residues in the CDR3. Deletions cut 5 bases from V and 3 bases from J, with 17 bases between. In DNA, the CDR3 is TGTGCCAGCAGTCCAGGGTACTCTAACCACAATCAGCCCCAGCATTTT. This translates into CASSPGYSNHNQPQHF.

This sequence joins TRBV7-8 and TRBJ1-1; tentatively, D is TRBD1 (5 bases). The CDR3 runs 13 residues. Germline V gives CDR1 SGHVS, CDR2 FQNEAQ. Trimming cost V 5 bases and J 1 base, with 8 bases left between them. The CDR3 reads CASSVDRNTEAFF. CDR3 sequence (DNA): TGTGCCAGCAGCGTCGACAGGAACACTGAAGCTTTCTTT.

The V call is TRBV2, the J call TRBJ2-1, with 7 bases lining up with TRBD2. From germline, CDR1 is SNHLY and CDR2 FYNNEI. The CDR3 runs to 14 residues. The J segment lost 7 bases and the V segment lost 6 bases, leaving 9 bases of the junction unmatched. This chain's CDR3 is CASRREPGLNEQFF. CDR3 sequence (DNA): TGTGCCAGCAGGCGGGAGCCCGGGTTAAATGAGCAGTTCTTC.

The chain links TRBV4-1 to TRBJ2-5; a weak D match, TRBD2 (6 bases). The DNA end favors TRBJ2-7, so the J call may be wrong. The CDR3 extends over 16 amino acids. Germline loops: CDR1 MGHRA, CDR2 YSYEKL. The CDR3 DNA reads TGCGCCAGCAGCCAACCCGCGCGGGGTAAGGGCTACGAGCAGTACTTC. This sequence encodes CASSQPARGKGYEQYF.

The V call is TRBV9, the J call TRBJ1-1; 8 bases fit TRBD1. Germline-derived CDR1 and CDR2 are SGDLS and YYNGEE. The CDR3 covers 14 residues. The J segment lost 5 bases and the V segment lost 5 bases, leaving 8 bases of the junction unmatched. CDR3 loop: CASSYTGGETEAFF. CDR3 in DNA: TGTGCCAGCAGTTATACAGGGGGTGAAACTGAAGCTTTCTTT.

V usage is TRBV7-9 and J usage is TRBJ1-2, with D maybe TRBD1 (6 bases). This CDR3 is 14 amino acids long. The germline V and J ends were trimmed by 0 bases and 8 bases, with 13 bases remaining between them. Per the germline V gene, CDR1 is SEHNR and CDR2 is FQNEAQ (reference sequence). The CDR3 sequence is CASSLATGLGGYTF. Written as DNA, the CDR3 is TGTGCCAGCAGCTTAGCGACAGGCCTTGGAGGCTACACCTTC.

This chain joins TRBV5-1 and TRBJ1-5, with D unresolved. Germline V gene lookup returns CDR1 SGHRS and CDR2 YFSETQ. The V end was cut by 4 bases, the J end by 0 bases, with 5 bases between. The CDR3 loop spans 13 amino acids. This CDR3 reads CASSNYSNQPQHF. CDR3 sequence (DNA): TGCGCCAGCAGCAACTATAGCAATCAGCCCCAGCATTTT.